Shown below are 20 T cell receptor beta chains from a single sample sequenced in a study of vaccination and CD4 T cells after COVID-19. No antigen has been assigned to these receptors. Treatment described: roughly 11-day PBMC culture with coronavirus spike peptide pools or control peptides (ViraFEST assay). An Oncomine TCR Beta short-read assay was used to sequence the DNA from cultured CD4+ T cells. TCRdb analysed the PCR reads with MiXCR anew, one entry per CDR3 protein. Found here are approximately 13,000 distinct CDR3 sequences, around 50% of them singletons; the top ten hold roughly a sixth. Sequencing input: CD4+ T cells from blood, cultured in vitro. The source is a human donor who had recovered from COVID-19.

This clonotype appeared a few times. The gene calls are TRBV20-1 and TRBJ2-5; no reliable D call. V shed 4 bases and J shed 2 bases, with 11 bases lying between them. The germline gives CDR1 DFQATT, CDR2 SNEGSKA (reference sequence). The CDR3 runs 13 residues. The CDR3 bases are TGCAGTGCTAACTCTGATATTCAAGAGACCCAGTACTTC. It is translated as CSANSDIQETQYF.

V usage is TRBV6-1 and J usage is TRBJ1-3; unclear D gene. This CDR3 is 15 amino acids long. The V end was cut by 6 bases, the J end by 1 base, with 13 bases between. In germline, CDR1 is MNHNS, CDR2 SASEGT. The CDR3 spells CASSPYSTSGNTIYF. The DNA for the CDR3 is TGTGCCAGCAGCCCATACTCGACTTCTGGAAACACCATATATTTT.

The CDR3 sequence is CASSKDTVPLAKNIQYF. CDR3 sequence (DNA): TGTGCCAGCAGCAAAGATACGGTTCCGTTGGCCAAAAACATTCAGTACTTC. This chain joins TRBV21-1 and TRBJ2-4. TRBV21-1 is a pseudogene. The CDR3 covers 17 residues.

The gene calls are TRBV15 and TRBJ2-3; a possible D gene is TRBD1 (6 bases). V was shortened by 10 bases and J by 1 base, with 12 bases between the two germline ends. Germline-derived CDR1 and CDR2 are LNHNV and YYDKDF (reference sequence). The CDR3 sequence is 13 residues long. CDR3 amino acids: CAIRGSGTDTQYF. The CDR3 DNA reads as TGTGCCATTAGGGGGAGTGGCACAGATACGCAGTATTTT.

The chain employs TRBV19 and TRBJ1-1; 7 bases agree with TRBD1. The V segment lost 5 bases and the J segment 3 bases; nucleotides outside the gene matches: 15. Per the germline V gene, CDR1 is LNHDA and CDR2 is SQIVND (reference sequence). The CDR3 loop spans 17 amino acids. The CDR3 DNA reads as TGTGCCAGTAGTCCACCAATCCGGGACAGAATTTACACTGAAGCTTTCTTT. Translated, it gives CASSPPIRDRIYTEAFF.

The chain recombines TRBV7-3 with TRBJ2-1; 9 bases match TRBD2. Per the germline V gene, CDR1 is SGHTA and CDR2 is FQGTGA. Losses at the gene ends were 5 bases for V and 4 bases for J; bases not matched to a gene: 9. The CDR3 is 16 amino acids. The CDR3 sequence: CASSPLAGAGYNEQFF. DNA for the CDR3: TGTGCCAGCAGCCCATTAGCGGGAGCTGGGTACAATGAGCAGTTCTTC.

The rearrangement links TRBV7-2 to TRBJ2-7, with D maybe TRBD2 (6 bases). Trimming removed 4 bases from V and 3 bases from J, with 19 bases in between. The V gene's germline CDR1 is SGHTA and CDR2 FQGNSA. The CDR3 sequence is 16 residues long. The chain's CDR3 is CASSSGLPSNFYEQYF. CDR3 bases: TGTGCCAGCAGCTCGGGACTTCCCTCGAACTTCTACGAGCAGTACTTC.

DNA of the CDR3: TGTGCCAGCAGTCCTGGCCAGGAGACCCAGTACTTC. It codes for CASSPGQETQYF. This chain links TRBV7-9 with TRBJ2-5; the D is unclear. CDR1 and CDR2 from the germline V gene are SEHNR and FQNEAQ (reference sequence). Trimming stripped 6 bases from V and 5 bases from J, with 10 bases between. This CDR3 contains 12 residues.

J is TRBJ2-3 and V is TRBV5-1; TRBD2 matches 11 bases. The germline V gene encodes CDR1 SGHRS and CDR2 YFSETQ. Trimming at V came to 3 bases and at J to 3 bases, leaving 6 bases not matched to a gene. The CDR3 extends over 16 amino acids. As DNA, the CDR3 is TGCGCCAGCAGCTCAATAGCGGGAGGGCCGACAGATACGCAGTATTTT. Protein sequence: CASSSIAGGPTDTQYF.

The chain employs TRBV30 and TRBJ2-1, with 8 bases that match TRBD2. The trim removed 0 bases at V and 5 bases at J, leaving 3 bases unmatched. From germline, CDR1 is GTSNPN and CDR2 SVGIG (reference sequence). This CDR3 spans 14 amino acids. CDR3 nucleotide sequence: TGTGCCTGGAGTGTGGTAGCGGGGAACAATGAGCAGTTCTTC. Protein product: CAWSVVAGNNEQFF.

This sequence joins TRBV27 and TRBJ2-3; 11 nucleotides agree with TRBD2. The CDR3 runs to 16 residues. CDR1 and CDR2 (germline): MNHEY, SMNVEV (reference sequence). With V trimmed by 5 bases and J by 1 base, 5 bases remained unmatched. CDR3 coding DNA: TGTGCCAGCAGTCACCTAGCGGGAGGTGGCACAGATACGCAGTATTTT. It yields the protein CASSHLAGGGTDTQYF.

The rearrangement uses TRBV2 and TRBJ1-4; TRBD1 matches 11 bases. The germline V gene encodes CDR1 SNHLY and CDR2 FYNNEI. The V and J ends lost 6 bases and 10 bases, in that order; junction bases with no gene match: 10. The CDR3 sequence is 15 residues long. CDR3 in amino acids: CASRRGQGAQGKLFF. In DNA, the CDR3 is TGTGCCAGCAGACGCGGACAGGGGGCACAGGGAAAACTGTTTTTT.

This clonotype showed up just a few times. The V gene is TRBV20-1, the J gene TRBJ1-6; D gene uncertain. The V gene lost 3 bases and the J gene lost 5 bases, with 11 bases spanning the gap. Germline V gene data show CDR1 as DFQATT and CDR2 as SNEGSKA (reference sequence). The CDR3 spans 14 residues. The CDR3 DNA reads TGCAGTGCTAGCTTTGTCCAGGATAATTCACCCCTCCACTTT. It codes for CSASFVQDNSPLHF.

This clonotype was counted a few times. The J gene is TRBJ2-7, the V gene TRBV7-6; 9 bases match TRBD1. The CDR3 length is 14 residues. V shed 5 bases, J shed 3 bases, and the junction held 5 bases outside the gene matches. The germline V gene encodes CDR1 SGHVS and CDR2 FNYEAQ. CDR3 sequence: CASSPGTGYYEQYF. CDR3 nucleotides: TGTGCCAGCAGCCCCGGGACAGGGTACTACGAGCAGTACTTC.

This clonotype has a single count. The chain couples TRBV5-1 to TRBJ2-5, with 13 bases aligning to TRBD2. Germline loops: CDR1 SGHRS, CDR2 YFSETQ. CDR3 length: 16 amino acids. V was clipped by 1 base and J by 4 bases; unmatched bases: 4. The CDR3 DNA is TGCGCCAGCAGCTTGACTAGCGGGAGGGCCGTAGAGACCCAGTACTTC. This gives the protein CASSLTSGRAVETQYF.

This clonotype has a handful of counts. The V and J genes are TRBV6-1 and TRBJ1-1; D is uncertain. V gave up 5 bases and J gave up 4 bases, with 14 bases separating them. Germline assignment: CDR1 MNHNS and CDR2 SASEGT. The CDR3 loop spans 14 amino acids. CDR3 nucleotide sequence: TGTGCCAGCAGTCTAGGGCAGATAGGCACTGAAGCTTTCTTT. Its protein is CASSLGQIGTEAFF.

This clonotype was picked up a small number of times. The chain combines TRBV4-1 with TRBJ1-5; TRBD1 is a possible D gene (5 bases). V was clipped by 3 bases and J by 2 bases, with 17 bases between them. This CDR3 region has 17 residues. Germline assignment: CDR1 MGHRA and CDR2 YSYEKL. The CDR3, as DNA: TGCGCCAGCAGCCACCCCATAGGCCCCAGGGGCAATCAGCCCCAGCATTTT. Its translation: CASSHPIGPRGNQPQHF.

Of note for this clonotype: A read error may produce the germline difference seen at one junction end. The chain has TRBV20-1 and TRBJ2-3; a possible D gene is TRBD2 (5 bases). Germline V gene sequence: CDR1 DFQATT, CDR2 SNEGSKA (reference sequence). This CDR3 is built from 13 residues. CDR3 sequence reads: CSARWPSRDTQYF. CDR3 coding DNA: TGCAGTGCTAGGTGGCCTAGCAGAGATACGCAGTATTTT.

This clonotype was counted a few times. The chain joins TRBV24-1 to TRBJ1-4; TRBD1 matches 9 bases. The V gene end was trimmed by 5 bases and the J gene end by 5 bases; junction bases not matched to a gene: 5. Germline V lookup: CDR1 KGHDR, CDR2 SFDVKD. The CDR3 loop spans 15 amino acids. CDR3 coding DNA: TGTGCCACCAGTGTACAGGGGGCGCCGAATGAAAAACTGTTTTTT. Encoded protein: CATSVQGAPNEKLFF.

This clonotype turned up a few times. This sequence joins TRBV7-9 and TRBJ2-2; D is uncertain. This CDR3 is built from 13 residues. Per the germline V gene, CDR1 is SEHNR and CDR2 is FQNEAQ (reference sequence). With 3 bases removed from V and 0 bases from J, the gap between germline ends came to 2 bases. CDR3 DNA sequence: TGTGCCAGCAGCTTGACGAACACCGGGGAGCTGTTTTTT. Translated, it gives CASSLTNTGELFF. The full variable domain, with the rest looked up from reference TRBV7-9 and TRBJ2-2, is DTGVSQNPRHKITKRGQNVTFRCDPISEHNRLYWYRQTLGQGPEFLTYFQNEAQLEKSRLLSDRFSAERPKGSFSTLEIQRTEQGDSAMYLCASSLTNTGELFFGEGSRLTVL.